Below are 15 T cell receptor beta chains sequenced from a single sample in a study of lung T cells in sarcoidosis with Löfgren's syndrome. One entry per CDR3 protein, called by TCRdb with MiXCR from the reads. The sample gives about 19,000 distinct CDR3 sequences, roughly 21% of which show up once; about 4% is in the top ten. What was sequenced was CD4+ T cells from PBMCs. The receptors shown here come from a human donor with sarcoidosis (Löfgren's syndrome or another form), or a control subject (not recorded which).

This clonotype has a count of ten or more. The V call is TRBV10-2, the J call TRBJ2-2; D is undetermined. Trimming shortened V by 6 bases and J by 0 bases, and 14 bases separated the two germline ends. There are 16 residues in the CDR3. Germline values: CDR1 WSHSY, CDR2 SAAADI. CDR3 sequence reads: CASRDGSGANTGELFF. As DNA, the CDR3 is TGCGCCAGCAGGGACGGATCAGGAGCGAACACCGGGGAGCTGTTTTTT.

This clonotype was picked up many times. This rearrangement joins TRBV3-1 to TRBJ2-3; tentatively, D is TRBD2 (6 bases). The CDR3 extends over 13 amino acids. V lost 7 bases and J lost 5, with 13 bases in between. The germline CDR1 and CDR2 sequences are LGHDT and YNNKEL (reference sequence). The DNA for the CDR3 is TGTGCCAGCACCGGCGGGGCGAGAGATACGCAGTATTTT. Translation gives CASTGGARDTQYF.

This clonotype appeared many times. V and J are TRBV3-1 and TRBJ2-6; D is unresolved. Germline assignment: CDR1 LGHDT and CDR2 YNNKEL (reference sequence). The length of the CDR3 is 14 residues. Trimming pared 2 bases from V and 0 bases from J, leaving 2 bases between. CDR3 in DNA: TGTGCCAGCAGCCAATTCTCTGGGGCCAACGTCCTGACTTTC. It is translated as CASSQFSGANVLTF.

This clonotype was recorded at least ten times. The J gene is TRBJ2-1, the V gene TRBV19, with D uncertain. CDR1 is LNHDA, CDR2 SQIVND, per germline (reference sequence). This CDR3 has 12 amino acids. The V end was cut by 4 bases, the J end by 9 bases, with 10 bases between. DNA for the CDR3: TGTGCCAGTAGTAATCTCCTAGGTGAGCAGTTCTTC. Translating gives CASSNLLGEQFF.

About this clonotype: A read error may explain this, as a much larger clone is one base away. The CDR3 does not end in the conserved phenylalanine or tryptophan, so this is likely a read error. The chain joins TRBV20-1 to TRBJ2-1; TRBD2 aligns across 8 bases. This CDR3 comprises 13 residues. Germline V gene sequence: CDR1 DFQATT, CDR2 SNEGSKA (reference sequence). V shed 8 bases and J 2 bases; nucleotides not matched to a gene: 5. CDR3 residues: CSPGTSPYNEQFS. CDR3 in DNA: TGCAGTCCAGGGACTAGTCCCTACAATGAGCAGTTCTCC.

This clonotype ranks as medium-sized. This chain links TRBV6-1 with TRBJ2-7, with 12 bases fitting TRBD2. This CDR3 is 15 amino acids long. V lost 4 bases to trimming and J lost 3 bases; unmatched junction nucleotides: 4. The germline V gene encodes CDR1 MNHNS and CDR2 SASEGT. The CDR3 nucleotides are TGTGCCAGCAGTGGGCTAGCGGGGGGGATCTACGAGCAGTACTTC. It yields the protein CASSGLAGGIYEQYF.

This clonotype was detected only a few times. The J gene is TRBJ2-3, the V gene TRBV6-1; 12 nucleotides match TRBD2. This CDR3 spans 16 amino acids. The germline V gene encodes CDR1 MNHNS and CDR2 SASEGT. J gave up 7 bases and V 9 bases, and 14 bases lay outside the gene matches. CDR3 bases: TGTGCCAGTTCAACGACGGCTAGCGGGGGGGGGAATACGCAGTATTTT. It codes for CASSTTASGGGNTQYF.

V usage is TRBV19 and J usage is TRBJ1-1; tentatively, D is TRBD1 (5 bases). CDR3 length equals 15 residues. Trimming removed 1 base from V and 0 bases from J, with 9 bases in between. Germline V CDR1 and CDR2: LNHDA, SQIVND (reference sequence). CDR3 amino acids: CASSIGGTVNTEAFF. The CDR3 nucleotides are TGTGCCAGTAGTATAGGCGGGACGGTGAACACTGAAGCTTTCTTT.

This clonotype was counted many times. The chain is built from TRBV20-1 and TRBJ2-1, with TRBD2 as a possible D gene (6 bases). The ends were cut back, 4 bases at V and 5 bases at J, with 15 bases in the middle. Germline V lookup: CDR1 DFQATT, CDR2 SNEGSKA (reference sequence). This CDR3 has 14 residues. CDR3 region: CSAISSGFHNEQFF. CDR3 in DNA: TGCAGTGCTATAAGCAGCGGGTTCCACAATGAGCAGTTCTTC.

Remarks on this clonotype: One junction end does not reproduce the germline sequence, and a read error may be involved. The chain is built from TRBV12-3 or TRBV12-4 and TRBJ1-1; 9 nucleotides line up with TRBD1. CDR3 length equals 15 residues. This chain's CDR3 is CASSFGTGLGAESFF. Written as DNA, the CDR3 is TGTGCCAGCAGTTTTGGGACAGGGTTGGGGGCTGAATCTTTCTTT.

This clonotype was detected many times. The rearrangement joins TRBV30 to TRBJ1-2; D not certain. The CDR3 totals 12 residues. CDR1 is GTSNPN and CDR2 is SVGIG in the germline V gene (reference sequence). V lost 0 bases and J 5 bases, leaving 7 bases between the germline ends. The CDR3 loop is CAWSVQGYGYTF. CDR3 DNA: TGTGCCTGGAGTGTACAAGGGTATGGCTACACCTTC.

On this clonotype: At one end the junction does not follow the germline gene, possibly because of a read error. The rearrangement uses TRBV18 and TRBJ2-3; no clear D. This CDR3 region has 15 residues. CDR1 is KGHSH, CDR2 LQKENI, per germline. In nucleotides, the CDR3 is TGTGCCAGCCCACCCCTGGCGGAGAGCACAGATACGCAGTATTTT. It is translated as CASPPLAESTDTQYF.

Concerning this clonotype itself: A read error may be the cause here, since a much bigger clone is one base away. For the CDR3, the DNA is TGTGCCAGCAGCCACGACGGCGTAGCCCGTAGCAATCAGCCCCAGCGTTTT. Protein sequence: CASSHDGVARSNQPQRF. The chain links TRBV7-9 to TRBJ1-5; D uncertain. Germline-derived CDR1 and CDR2 are SEHNR and FQNEAQ (reference sequence). The CDR3 sequence is 17 residues long.

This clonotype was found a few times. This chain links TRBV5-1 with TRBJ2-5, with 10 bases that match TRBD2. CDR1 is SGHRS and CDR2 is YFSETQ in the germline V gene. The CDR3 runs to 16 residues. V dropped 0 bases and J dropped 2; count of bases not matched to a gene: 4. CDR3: CASSLVAGGSQETQYF. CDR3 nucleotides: TGCGCCAGCAGCTTGGTAGCGGGGGGCTCTCAAGAGACCCAGTACTTC.

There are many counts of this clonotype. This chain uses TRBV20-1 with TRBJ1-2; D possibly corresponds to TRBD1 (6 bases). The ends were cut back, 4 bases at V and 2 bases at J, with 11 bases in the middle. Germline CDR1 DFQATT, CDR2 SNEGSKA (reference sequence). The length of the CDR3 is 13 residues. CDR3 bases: TGCAGTGCTAAGACAGGTTCCAACTATGGCTACACCTTC. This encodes CSAKTGSNYGYTF.